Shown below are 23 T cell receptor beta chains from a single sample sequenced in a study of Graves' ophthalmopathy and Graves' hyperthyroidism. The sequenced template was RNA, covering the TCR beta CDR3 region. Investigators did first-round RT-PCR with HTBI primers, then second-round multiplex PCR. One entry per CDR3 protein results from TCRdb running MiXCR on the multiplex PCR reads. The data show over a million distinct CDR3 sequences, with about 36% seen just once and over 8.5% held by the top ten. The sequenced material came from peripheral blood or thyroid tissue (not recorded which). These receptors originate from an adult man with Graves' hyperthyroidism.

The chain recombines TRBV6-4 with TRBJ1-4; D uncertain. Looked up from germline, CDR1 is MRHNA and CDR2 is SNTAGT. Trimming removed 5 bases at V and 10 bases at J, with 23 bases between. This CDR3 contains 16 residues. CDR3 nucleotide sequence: TGTGCCAGCAGTTATCTGTTGCAGACCGCCCCGGGAAAACTGTTTTTT. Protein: CASSYLLQTAPGKLFF.

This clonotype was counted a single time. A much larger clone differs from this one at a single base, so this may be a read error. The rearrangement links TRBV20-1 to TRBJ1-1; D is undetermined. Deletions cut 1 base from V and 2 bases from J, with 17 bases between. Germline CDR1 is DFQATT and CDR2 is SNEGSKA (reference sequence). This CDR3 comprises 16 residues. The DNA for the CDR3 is TGCAGTGCTAGAGCCCTCCATGAGAGAACCAACACTGAAGCTTTCTTT. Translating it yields CSARALHERTNTEAFF.

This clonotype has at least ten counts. CDR3 coding DNA: TGCGCCAGCAGCTTGACGGGGACAGGCCCCTCCGAGCAGTACTTC. As protein: CASSLTGTGPSEQYF. J is TRBJ2-7 and V is TRBV5-1; 8 bases line up with TRBD1. Trimming removed 1 base from V and 6 bases from J; junction bases left unmatched: 9. The germline V gene encodes CDR1 SGHRS and CDR2 YFSETQ. The CDR3 sequence is 15 residues long.

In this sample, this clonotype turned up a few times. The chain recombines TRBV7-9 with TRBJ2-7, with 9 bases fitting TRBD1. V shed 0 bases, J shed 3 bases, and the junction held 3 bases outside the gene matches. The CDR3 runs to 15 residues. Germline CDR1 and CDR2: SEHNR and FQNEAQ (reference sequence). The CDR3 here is CASSLAETGGYEQYF. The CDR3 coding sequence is TGTGCCAGCAGCTTAGCAGAGACAGGGGGCTACGAGCAGTACTTC. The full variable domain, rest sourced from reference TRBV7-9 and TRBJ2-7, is DTGVSQNPRHKITKRGQNVTFRCDPISEHNRLYWYRQTLGQGPEFLTYFQNEAQLEKSRLLSDRFSAERPKGSFSTLEIQRTEQGDSAMYLCASSLAETGGYEQYFGPGTRLTVT.

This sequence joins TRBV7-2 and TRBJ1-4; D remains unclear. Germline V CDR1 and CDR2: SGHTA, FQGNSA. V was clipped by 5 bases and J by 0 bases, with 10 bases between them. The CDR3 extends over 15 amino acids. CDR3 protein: CASSVMRATNEKLFF. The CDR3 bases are TGTGCCAGCAGCGTTATGCGGGCAACTAATGAAAAACTGTTTTTT.

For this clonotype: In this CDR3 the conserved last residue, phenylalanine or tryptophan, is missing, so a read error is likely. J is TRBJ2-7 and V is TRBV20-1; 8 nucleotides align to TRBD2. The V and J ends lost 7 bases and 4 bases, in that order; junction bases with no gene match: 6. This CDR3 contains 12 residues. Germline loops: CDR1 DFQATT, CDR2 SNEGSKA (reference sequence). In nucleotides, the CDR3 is TGCAGTGTCCGGGAGGGCCATTACGAGCAGTACCTC. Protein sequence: CSVREGHYEQYL.

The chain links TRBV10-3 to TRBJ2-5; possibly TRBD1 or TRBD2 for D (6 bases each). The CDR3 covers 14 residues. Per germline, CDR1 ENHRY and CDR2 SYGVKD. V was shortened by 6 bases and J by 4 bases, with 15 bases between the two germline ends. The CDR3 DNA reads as TGTGCCATCAGAGACACTAGCAGGGGAGAGACCCAGTACTTC. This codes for CAIRDTSRGETQYF.

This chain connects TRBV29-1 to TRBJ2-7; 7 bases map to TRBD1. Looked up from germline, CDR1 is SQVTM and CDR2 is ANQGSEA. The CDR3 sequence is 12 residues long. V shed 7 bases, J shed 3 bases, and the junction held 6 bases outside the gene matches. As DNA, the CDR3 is TGCAGCGCAGGGGGACAGAACTACGAGCAGTACTTC. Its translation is CSAGGQNYEQYF.

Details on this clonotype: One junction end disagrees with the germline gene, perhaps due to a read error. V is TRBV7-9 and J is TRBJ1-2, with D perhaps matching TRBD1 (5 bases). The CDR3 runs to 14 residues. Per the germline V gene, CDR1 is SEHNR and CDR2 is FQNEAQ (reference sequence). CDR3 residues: CASSPGRGPYGHTF. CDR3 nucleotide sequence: TGTGCCAGCAGCCCCGGTAGGGGACCCTATGGCCACACCTTC.

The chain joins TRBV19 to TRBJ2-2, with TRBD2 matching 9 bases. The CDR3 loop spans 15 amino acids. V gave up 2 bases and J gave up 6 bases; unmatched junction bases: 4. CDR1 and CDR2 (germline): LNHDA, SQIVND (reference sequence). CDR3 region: CASSILGLAPGELFF. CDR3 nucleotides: TGTGCCAGTAGTATACTGGGACTAGCTCCCGGGGAGCTGTTTTTT.

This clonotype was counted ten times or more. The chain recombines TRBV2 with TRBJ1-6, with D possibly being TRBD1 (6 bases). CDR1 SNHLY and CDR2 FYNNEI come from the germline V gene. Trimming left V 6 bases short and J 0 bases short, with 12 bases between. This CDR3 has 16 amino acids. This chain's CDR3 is CASRGGGSSYNSPLHF. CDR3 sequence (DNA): TGTGCCAGCAGGGGAGGGGGGAGCTCCTATAATTCACCCCTCCACTTT.

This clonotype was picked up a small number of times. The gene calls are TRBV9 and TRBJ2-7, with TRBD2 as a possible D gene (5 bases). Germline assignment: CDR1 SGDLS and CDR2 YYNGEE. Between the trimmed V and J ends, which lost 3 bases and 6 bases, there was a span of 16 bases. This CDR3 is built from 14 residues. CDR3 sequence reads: CASSAGLALGEQYF. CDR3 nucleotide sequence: TGTGCCAGCAGCGCGGGATTAGCCCTCGGCGAGCAGTACTTC.

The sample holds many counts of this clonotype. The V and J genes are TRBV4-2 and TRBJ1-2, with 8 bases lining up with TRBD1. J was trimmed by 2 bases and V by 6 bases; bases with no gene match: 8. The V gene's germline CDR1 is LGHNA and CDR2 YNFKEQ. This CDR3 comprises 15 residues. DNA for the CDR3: TGTGCCAGCAGTCCTCGGACAGGGAACAACTATGGCTACACCTTC. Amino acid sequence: CASSPRTGNNYGYTF.

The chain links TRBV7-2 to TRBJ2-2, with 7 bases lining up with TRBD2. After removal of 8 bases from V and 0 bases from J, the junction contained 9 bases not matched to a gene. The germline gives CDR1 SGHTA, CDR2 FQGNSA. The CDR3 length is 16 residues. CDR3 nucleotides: TGTGCCAGCTCGCACGACGGACTAGCGAACACCGGGGAGCTGTTTTTT. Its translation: CASSHDGLANTGELFF. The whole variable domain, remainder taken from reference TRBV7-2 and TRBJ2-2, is GAGVSQSPSNKVTEKGKDVELRCDPISGHTALYWYRQSLGQGLEFLIYFQGNSAPDKSGLPSDRFSAERTGGSVSTLTIQRTQQEDSAVYLCASSHDGLANTGELFFGEGSRLTVL.

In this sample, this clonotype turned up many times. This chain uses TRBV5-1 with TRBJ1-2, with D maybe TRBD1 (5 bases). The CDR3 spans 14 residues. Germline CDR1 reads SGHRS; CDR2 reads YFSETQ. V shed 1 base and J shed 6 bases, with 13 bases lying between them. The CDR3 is CASSLMGPTDGYTF. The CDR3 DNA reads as TGCGCCAGCAGCTTGATGGGGCCCACAGATGGCTACACCTTC.

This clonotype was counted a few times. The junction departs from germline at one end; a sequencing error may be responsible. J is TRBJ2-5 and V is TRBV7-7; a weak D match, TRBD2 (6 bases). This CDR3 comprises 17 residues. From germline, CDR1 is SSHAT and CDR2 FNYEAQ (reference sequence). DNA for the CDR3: TGTGCCGGCAGCTTGGGTGGGGCAGGCCACGGGGGAGAGACCCAGTACTTC. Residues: CAGSLGGAGHGGETQYF.

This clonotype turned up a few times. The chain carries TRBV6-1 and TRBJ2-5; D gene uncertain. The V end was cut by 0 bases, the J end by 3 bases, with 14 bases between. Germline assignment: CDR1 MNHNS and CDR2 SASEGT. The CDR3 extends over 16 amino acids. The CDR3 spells CASSEAYHTTEETQYF. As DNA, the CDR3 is TGTGCCAGCAGTGAAGCGTACCACACTACCGAAGAGACCCAGTACTTC.

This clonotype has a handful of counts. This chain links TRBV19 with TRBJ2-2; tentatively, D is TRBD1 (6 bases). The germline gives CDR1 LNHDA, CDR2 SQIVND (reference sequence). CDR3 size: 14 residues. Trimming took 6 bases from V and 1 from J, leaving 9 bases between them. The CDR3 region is CASSKGGNTGELFF. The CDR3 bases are TGTGCCAGTAGCAAAGGGGGGAACACCGGGGAGCTGTTTTTT.

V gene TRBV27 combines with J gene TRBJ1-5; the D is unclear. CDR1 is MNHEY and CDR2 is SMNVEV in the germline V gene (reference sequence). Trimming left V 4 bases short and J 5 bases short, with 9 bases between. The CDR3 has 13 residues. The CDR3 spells CASSSFEDQPQHF. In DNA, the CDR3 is TGTGCCAGCAGTTCCTTTGAGGATCAGCCCCAGCATTTT.

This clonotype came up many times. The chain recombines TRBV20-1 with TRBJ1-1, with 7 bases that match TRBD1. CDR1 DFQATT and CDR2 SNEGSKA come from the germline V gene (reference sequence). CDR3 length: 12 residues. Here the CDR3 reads CRAQAGTVEAFF. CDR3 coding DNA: TGCAGGGCACAGGCCGGGACAGTTGAAGCTTTCTTT.

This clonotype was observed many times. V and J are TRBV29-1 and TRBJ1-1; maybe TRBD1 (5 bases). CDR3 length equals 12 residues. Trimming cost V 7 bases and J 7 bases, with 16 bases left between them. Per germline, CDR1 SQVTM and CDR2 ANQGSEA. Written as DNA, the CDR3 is TGCAGCGCCGCTTGGGGCCTCGGTGAAGCTTTCTTT. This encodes CSAAWGLGEAFF.

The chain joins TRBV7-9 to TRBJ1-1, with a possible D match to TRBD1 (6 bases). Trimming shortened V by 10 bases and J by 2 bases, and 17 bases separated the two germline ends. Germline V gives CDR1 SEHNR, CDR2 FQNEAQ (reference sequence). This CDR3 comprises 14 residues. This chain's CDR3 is CATSGDTRNTEAFF. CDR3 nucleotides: TGTGCCACCTCAGGGGACACCAGAAACACTGAAGCTTTCTTT.

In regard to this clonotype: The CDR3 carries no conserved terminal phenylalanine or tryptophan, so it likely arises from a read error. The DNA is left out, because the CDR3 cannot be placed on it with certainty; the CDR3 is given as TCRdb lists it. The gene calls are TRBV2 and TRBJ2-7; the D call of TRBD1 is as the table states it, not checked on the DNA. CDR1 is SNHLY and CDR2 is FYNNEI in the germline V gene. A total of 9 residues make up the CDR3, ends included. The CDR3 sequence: CASSGDRRQ.